Below are 16 T cell receptor beta chains sequenced from a single sample in a study of cytomegalovirus exposure and HLA in healthy donors. TCRdb's table, derived via immunoSEQ multiplex PCR, lists solely in-frame clones and lacks some. The table records approximately 270,000 clones, 80% to 90% of them present only once. The specimen was PBMCs. The receptors were sampled from a woman younger than 35 in good health and CMV-seronegative.

The rearrangement uses TRBV27 and TRBJ2-2, with D unresolved. Trimming pared 0 bases from V and 11 bases from J, leaving 10 bases between. The CDR3 totals 13 residues. Germline V CDR1 and CDR2: MNHEY, SMNVEV (reference sequence). The CDR3 DNA reads TGTGCCAGCAGTTTATCGAGAGGAGTTGAGCTGTTTTTT. Amino acids: CASSLSRGVELFF.

The gene calls are TRBV5-1 and TRBJ2-1, with 13 positions matching TRBD2. The germline V gene encodes CDR1 SGHRS and CDR2 YFSETQ. This CDR3 is 20 amino acids long. The V and J ends lost 4 bases and 4 bases, in that order; junction bases with no gene match: 17. The CDR3 spells CASSRHQTSGGRSDYNEQFF. CDR3 in DNA: TGCGCCAGCAGCCGCCACCAGACTAGCGGGGGGCGAAGCGATTACAATGAGCAGTTCTTC.

The chain carries TRBV27 and TRBJ1-1, with TRBD1 identical over 7 bases. CDR3 length equals 13 residues. After removal of 6 bases from V and 8 bases from J, the junction contained 9 bases not matched to a gene. Germline lookup yields CDR1 MNHEY and CDR2 SMNVEV (reference sequence). The CDR3 DNA follows: TGTGCCAGCAGAGGCGCCGGGACAGCCGAAGCTTTCTTT. Its translation is CASRGAGTAEAFF.

The rearrangement joins TRBV4-1 to TRBJ1-1; no clear D. V lost 4 bases to trimming and J lost 3 bases, with 3 bases between them. The CDR3 has 11 residues. The germline V gene has CDR1 MGHRA and CDR2 YSYEKL. In nucleotides, the CDR3 is TGCGCCAGCAGCCCCTACACTGAAGCTTTCTTT. Amino acid sequence: CASSPYTEAFF.

The chain is built from TRBV5-1 and TRBJ1-1; D is uncertain. V was clipped by 0 bases and J by 5 bases, with 8 bases between them. CDR1 SGHRS and CDR2 YFSETQ come from the germline V gene. The CDR3 spans 13 residues. CDR3 nucleotide sequence: TGCGCCAGCAGCTTGGATGTTCAAACTGAAGCTTTCTTT. It codes for CASSLDVQTEAFF.

This chain connects TRBV7-6 to TRBJ2-7; tentative D call: TRBD1 (5 bases). CDR3 length equals 14 residues. V shed 1 base and J shed 7 bases, with 14 bases lying between them. Germline V CDR1 and CDR2: SGHVS, FNYEAQ. The CDR3 coding sequence is TGTGCCAGCAGCTTAGTTGGACAAGGGCGGGAGCAGTACTTC. Translating gives CASSLVGQGREQYF.

In DNA form, the CDR3 reads TGTGCCAGCAGCTTCGGACAGGGCGGGAACTACGAGCAGTACTTC. Translating gives CASSFGQGGNYEQYF. The rearrangement uses TRBV7-2 and TRBJ2-7; 8 nucleotides match TRBD1. This CDR3 spans 15 amino acids. CDR1 and CDR2 (germline): SGHTA, FQGNSA. Trimming at V came to 3 bases and at J to 3 bases, leaving 7 bases not matched to a gene.

The chain is built from TRBV5-1 and TRBJ1-2, with D perhaps matching TRBD1 (6 bases). V lost 1 base to trimming and J lost 0 bases, with 13 bases between them. The CDR3 loop spans 16 amino acids. The germline V gene encodes CDR1 SGHRS and CDR2 YFSETQ. DNA of the CDR3: TGCGCCAGCAGCTTGAACAGGGAGTCGGCTAACTATGGCTACACCTTC. As protein: CASSLNRESANYGYTF.

This chain joins TRBV2 and TRBJ2-4; tentatively, D is TRBD2 (5 bases). CDR3 length equals 17 residues. V dropped 1 base and J dropped 2 bases, with 15 bases sitting between them. Germline V gene data show CDR1 as SNHLY and CDR2 as FYNNEI. The CDR3: CASSEDNLRAPKNIQYF. The CDR3 DNA is TGTGCCAGCAGTGAAGATAATTTGCGGGCTCCCAAAAACATTCAGTACTTC.

The DNA of the CDR3 is TGTGCCATCAGGACCACAGGGATCCTTAACTATGGCTACACCTTC. It yields the protein CAIRTTGILNYGYTF. The V and J genes are TRBV10-3 and TRBJ1-2; weak D call: TRBD1 (6 bases). V was pared by 6 bases and J by 1 base, with 15 bases between. Germline V CDR1 and CDR2: ENHRY, SYGVKD. The CDR3 consists of 15 residues.

This clone was picked up one time. The V call is TRBV20-1, the J call TRBJ2-7; D gene unclear. The V gene's germline CDR1 is DFQATT and CDR2 SNEGSKA (reference sequence). V was clipped by 6 bases and J by 5 bases, with 11 bases between them. The CDR3 consists of 11 residues. The CDR3 DNA sequence: TGCAGTGCCAACTTAGTACACGAGCAGTACTTC. It specifies CSANLVHEQYF.

The chain has TRBV27 and TRBJ2-2; 9 nucleotides align to TRBD2. The germline gives CDR1 MNHEY, CDR2 SMNVEV (reference sequence). CDR3 size: 14 residues. The CDR3 protein is CVCASSGATGELFF. As DNA, the CDR3 is TGTGTCTGCGCGTCTAGCGGGGCCACCGGGGAGCTGTTTTTT.

The chain is built from TRBV25-1 and TRBJ1-5; unclear D gene. The CDR3 spans 15 residues. The V end lost 4 bases, the J end lost 1 base, and 11 bases lay between the germline ends. Germline CDR1 and CDR2: MGHDK and SYGVNS. CDR3 sequence reads: CASSGEGWSNQPQHF. As DNA, the CDR3 is TGTGCCAGCAGTGGGGAGGGTTGGAGCAATCAGCCCCAGCATTTT.

This chain links TRBV4-3 with TRBJ2-5; 9 nucleotides agree with TRBD1. Germline assignment: CDR1 LGHNA and CDR2 YSLEER. J gave up 3 bases and V 0 bases, and 2 bases lay outside the gene matches. There are 15 residues in the CDR3. The chain's CDR3 is CASSQDRDREETQYF. The CDR3 DNA reads TGCGCCAGCAGCCAAGACCGGGACAGGGAAGAGACCCAGTACTTC.

The rearrangement links TRBV14 to TRBJ1-2, with 7 bases matching TRBD1. V was pared by 6 bases and J by 5 bases, with 6 bases of the junction left unmatched. This CDR3 region has 13 residues. Germline CDR1 SGHDN, CDR2 FVKESK. CDR3 DNA: TGTGCCAGCAGTTCACAGGGGAGGTATGGCTACACCTTC. Its translation is CASSSQGRYGYTF.

This chain joins TRBV4-3 and TRBJ2-5; 11 nucleotides align to TRBD2. CDR1 is LGHNA and CDR2 is YSLEER in the germline V gene. V shed 1 base, J shed 5 bases, and the junction held 3 bases outside the gene matches. The CDR3 has 15 amino acids. The DNA for the CDR3 is TGCGCCAGCAGCCAAGGTAGCGGGGGGGCCGAGACCCAGTACTTC. This translates into CASSQGSGGAETQYF.